This T cell receptor beta chain was identified during a study of CD8+ T cells in alopecia areata (dated by TCRdb to 2016 to 2019). The study in broad terms: Female C3H/HeJ recipients, roughly 6-11 weeks old, were grafted with skin from C3H/HeJ donors with spontaneous alopecia (roughly 6-12 months old). On the human side, TCRbeta sequencing was run on scalp tissue and on sorted CD4+ and CD8+ peripheral blood T cells from healthy controls and from alopecia areata patients with either patchy or totalis/universalis disease. Scalp clonality was compared among normal scalp (n=4), patchy alopecia areata scalp (n=8), and alopecia totalis/universalis scalp (n=8). RNA came from the PAXgene miRNA kit for fixed scalp, the miRNeasy kit for PBMCs, and the RNeasy kit for mouse skin. immunoSEQ multiplex PCR using 35 Vbeta forward primers and 13 Jbeta reverse primers was used to amplify TCRbeta CDR3 regions. The study used high-throughput TCRbeta sequencing to examine T cell clonal expansion in alopecia areata, in both the C3H/HeJ mouse model and human patients. Points the paper makes about the study in general: Compared with mice, TCR sequences shared between patients were less clear, possibly partly because of HLA diversity across the patient population. Unlike mouse skin, which is dominated by gammadelta T cells, normal human skin has resident alphabeta T cells that are also sequenced, and this complicates analysis of the scalp TCR repertoire. Lesional scalp, especially in alopecia totalis/universalis, showed higher clonality and more expanded CD8+ clones than normal scalp, suggesting antigenic drive.

For CDR1 and CDR2, the germline V gene lists SGHSA and FRNQAP. V is reduced by 4 bases and J by 3 bases, leaving a spacing of 7 bases between them. Including cysteine and phenylalanine, the CDR3 has 12 amino acids. Sequencing covers 24 bases of the CDR3, shown here with the frame starting at base 1. This clone was observed many times. Its antigen target is currently unknown. Because the receptor is murine, the gene names and germline sequences shown are mouse ones. Coverage ceases 4 residues before the CDR3 finishes, and the germline J gene fills in the end. The library relied on the immunoSEQ multiplex PCR assay. RNA was extracted from all samples and reverse transcribed into cDNA as template for TCR sequencing. First-strand cDNA was synthesized with SuperScript III using a 2:1 mix of oligo-dT and random hexamers. A synthetic immune receptor repertoire was used to measure amplification bias, and any remaining bias was corrected computationally. Libraries were sequenced on Illumina HiSeq using 60 bp reads that covered the CDR3 and were read from J toward V. Per the original workflow: Raw reads were preprocessed for error removal, and CDR3 was defined according to IMGT conventions as running from the conserved cysteine to phenylalanine. Clonality was computed as 1 minus the Shannon entropy, with the entropy normalized by log2 of the number of productive unique TCRs. Whether scalp clones were CD4 or CD8 was inferred by matching scalp TCRbeta sequences against CD4 and CD8 repertoires sorted from blood. TCRdb carries this immuneACCESS record with in-frame sequences only. Its versions omit some clonotypes, under half of them owing to an unresolved V gene in the studies checked, with the rest unexplained. V, J and clone size were drawn from that table, and D and trimming were deduced from the DNA. This sample includes around 20,000 clones, and none of them was observed just once. The top ten hold approximately 31% of the sample.

Pooled mouse cutaneous lymph node cells were stained for CD4, CD8alpha, NKG2D, NKG2ACE and other markers and were then sorted on a BD Influx. The receptor chain draws on TRBV16 and TRBJ2-7; the D gene is possibly TRBD2, with 5 bases matching. This clonotype was sampled from a C3H/HeJ mouse with alopecia areata. This strain possesses the MHC haplotype H2-k. The sample was CD8+ T cells sorted from a lymph node. The sequenced part of the CDR3 DNA is TGTGCAAGCAGCTCGGACTACTAT. The translation is CASSSDYY. The full CDR3 sequence reads CASSSDYYEQYF.